The present entry profiles one T cell receptor beta chain with its context. The sample is drawn from a study of blood T cell repertoires in COVID-19. Across the whole study: The United States, Italy and Spain supplied acute and convalescent COVID-19 samples. The analysed material was cDNA or gDNA that came from T cells, B-cell-depleted T cells, or PBMCs.

Per the study methods: Using reference gene primer amplification, nucleated cell counts were estimated. Method: immunoSEQ multiplex PCR; TCRdb's copy keeps in-frame clones and lacks some. The V and J calls and clone size were taken over from that table, and D and trimming were inferred from the DNA. This sample has 70,000 to 95,000 clones, with roughly 80% found just once. The TCR sequence derives from a woman aged 60-75 years with acute or convalescent COVID-19. The sample was peripheral blood.

CDR3 coding DNA: TGTGCCAGCACTGCGACTGAGAGCAATCAGCCCCAGCATTTT. Its translation: CASTATESNQPQHF. The chain has TRBV6-5 and TRBJ1-5; D uncertain. The CDR3 runs to 14 residues. Germline lookup yields CDR1 MNHEY and CDR2 SVGAGI. Trimming left V 7 bases short and J 1 base short, with 11 bases between.